This TCR beta chain emerged from a study of T cell responses to AZD1222 COVID-19 vaccine. Some clones are missing from TCRdb's copy, which holds only in-frame ones; the method was immunoSEQ multiplex PCR. The table includes around 100,000 clones, around 82% detected once. Details on this clone: The antigen is unknown.

Whole-study findings and limits: Donors were mostly white British, more females; clonal diversity possibly underestimated. Repertoires were obtained solely post-peak T cell response.

Germline V gene data show CDR1 as LNHDA and CDR2 as SQIVND (reference sequence). V lost 5 bases, J lost 7 bases, and 7 bases stayed unmatched. The CDR3 is 14 residues long. The chain uses TRBV19 and TRBJ1-5, with 8 nucleotides matching TRBD1. Sequenced material: peripheral blood, taken on day 0 of AZD1222 vaccination. The TCR comes from an adult in good health. CDR3 sequence: CASSWAGGGQPQHF. CDR3 DNA: TGTGCCAGTAGTTGGGCAGGGGGCGGCCAGCCCCAGCATTTT.